The rows below give T cell receptor beta chains drawn from one sample of a study of long-term antiretroviral therapy in people with HIV. Libraries were prepared by immunoSEQ multiplex PCR; TCRdb keeps only in-frame clonotypes and omits some of them. The sample includes about 27,000 clones, more than 75% of them seen just once. This sample comprised unsorted PBMCs, obtained 0.5 years after starting antiretroviral therapy. These receptors were obtained from a woman aged 40 to 49 with HIV. Both conserved end residues are part of each CDR3. The D gene is left open where the match is weak. Some rows mark clone size as missing; the rest say once, few, many or name a class of expanded clone.

J,D,size,V,CDR3,DNA
TRBJ1-5,.,few,TRBV27,CASRRVGQPQHF,TGTGCCAGCAGACGGGTGGGTCAGCCCCAGCATTTT
TRBJ2-1,TRBD2,once,TRBV7-6,CASSLAPASGGARQFF,TGTGCCAGCAGCTTAGCGCCCGCTAGCGGGGGCGCGCGGCAGTTCTTC
TRBJ1-5,TRBD1,.,TRBV7-2,CASGVDRDQPQHF,TGTGCCAGCGGTGTTGACAGGGACCAGCCCCAGCATTTT
TRBJ2-7,.,few,TRBV21-1,CASSKGKGYEQYF,TGTGCCAGCAGCAAAGGAAAGGGCTACGAGCAGTACTTC
TRBJ1-1,.,.,TRBV19,CASSIRTTNTEAFF,TGTGCCAGTAGTATTAGGACAACCAACACTGAAGCTTTCTTT
TRBJ1-1,TRBD1,.,TRBV30,CAWPRPTGSAFF,TGTGCCTGGCCAAGACCGACAGGGTCGGCTTTCTTT
TRBJ1-2,.,.,TRBV6-6,CASSYGVNYGYTF,TGTGCCAGCAGTTACGGTGTGAACTATGGCTACACCTTC
TRBJ2-2,.,.,TRBV6-5,CASSTTTPHTGELFF,TGTGCCAGCAGTACAACGACTCCACACACCGGGGAGCTGTTTTTT
TRBJ1-6,TRBD1,.,TRBV9,CASSESGGSDSPLHF,TGTGCCAGCAGCGAATCAGGGGGCAGTGATTCACCCCTCCACTTT
TRBJ2-7,.,few,TRBV19,CASSTRGRSLPEQYF,TGTGCCAGTAGTACCAGAGGAAGAAGCCTCCCCGAGCAGTACTTC